This T cell receptor beta chain is drawn from a study of tumor-infiltrating lymphocytes in primary liver carcinoma (dated by TCRdb to 2017 to 2019). About the investigation overall: Hepatocellular carcinoma (four) or combined HCC and intrahepatic cholangiocarcinoma (one) was present in the five patients, who were three men and two women aged 30 to 69 years. Roughly 3.65 to 7.5 million productive TCRbeta reads were obtained per sample, and no significant difference in read depth was found between tissue types. The roughly 27 tumor region samples were profiled with Agilent mRNA microarrays so that TCRbeta repertoire diversity could be related to the local molecular phenotype. Technical replicate repertoires showed high reproducibility, with mean shared-clone rates around 0.9 and correlation coefficients above 0.95. Across five regions of each liver tumor, along with adjacent normal tissue and blood, the study brought together TCRbeta repertoire sequencing, expression microarrays and whole-exome sequencing. The five patients had tumors of stage T1-T3 N0M0, with maximum diameters ranging from about 4 to 11 cm. A total of 35 specimens from 5 patients went through TCRbeta repertoire sequencing, namely 25 tumor regions, 5 adjacent noncancerous liver tissues and 5 peripheral blood samples.

Based on the germline V gene (reference sequence), the CDR1 and CDR2 sequences are SEHNR and FQNEAQ. Reading from cysteine to phenylalanine, the CDR3 counts 16 amino acids. The entry retains the CDR3 DNA only, 48 bases that are in frame from base 1. The junction shows trimming of 4 bases on V and 0 bases on J, and the gene matches do not reach 6 bases of it. Total RNA and DNA were co-extracted without cell sorting from about 19-30 mg of bulk tissue using the AllPrep DNA/RNA mini kit. Roughly five patients with histopathologically diagnosed primary liver carcinoma underwent surgical resection in China between November 2015 and 2016. At the time of sampling, the patients were treatment-naive and had chronic HBV infection. Five spatially separated regions were sampled from each tumor: the superior, inferior, left-lateral and right-lateral poles, plus the tumor centre. According to histology, viable tumor cells made up more than 85% of every tumor sample. Fresh tumor and adjacent tissue pieces were bisected, with one half stored in RNAlater at -80 degrees C and the other half sent for histology.

This clonotype showed up many times. Its antigen remains undetermined. There are no base qualities to consult, and no much larger clone falls within one base. The full study reports these points: The top 250 clones made up a significantly larger repertoire fraction in tumors than in blood (p = 0.039). Because sequencing covered only the TCR beta chain and unpaired alpha chains were not captured, true repertoire diversity is likely underestimated. With just a few patients in the study, the authors point out that the findings should be validated in a larger study. Consistent with antigen-driven expansion, pairs of tumor regions showed higher repertoire overlap (mean approximately 35%) than either tumor-adjacent pairs (about 17%) or tumor-blood pairs (approximately 15%). Since the samples were bulk and unsorted, there was no way to compare CD4+ and CD8+ T cell repertoires. Only about 7-24% of top clones were present in all five regions of a tumor, suggesting spatial heterogeneity of tumor-infiltrating T cells.

Starting from 500 to 600 ng total RNA, TCRbeta-specific cDNA was produced by reverse transcription with a constant-region primer and ProtoScript II reverse transcriptase. Three nested multiplex PCR rounds, following a slightly modified ARM-PCR procedure, were used to build the TCRbeta libraries. Multiplex TRBV1-TRBV30 forward primers and a Cbeta reverse primer were used in the first two PCR rounds, each of which was run for 10 to 11 cycles. Sample barcodes and Illumina adapters were added in a final 25-cycle PCR using Deep VentR polymerase. Before sequencing, amplicons between 200 and 500 bp were purified from gel using a QIAquick gel extraction kit. An Illumina HiSeq 2500 was used to sequence the TCRbeta amplicons with 250-bp paired-end reads. As for the authors' bioinformatics: Reads were quality-trimmed with Trimmomatic v0.33, and paired reads were merged with FLASH v1.2.11 to recover full CDR3 sequences. MiGEC v1.2.1b assigned V, D and J germline segments to the rearranged TCRbeta sequences. VDJtools v1.0.0 computed clonotype statistics and Shannon-Wiener diversity indices. Except for diversity analysis, only the 250 most abundant clonotypes of each sample were used in subsequent analyses to reduce sampling bias. The public reads were run again by TCRdb, first through fastp at Q25 and then through MiXCR, and only productive beta chains were kept. Each entry merges the rows of one CDR3 protein and shows their most common DNA and genes. TCRdb's processing, not the study's, gives the V and J calls here. The sample table lists 100,000 to 150,000 distinct CDR3 sequences, approximately 64% of them with a count of one. Of the sample, 7.5% to 9% is held by the ten largest clones.

The sample comprised liver tumor tissue from sampling region 3. What the cell subset or site label conveys for this sample: tumor region T3, left-lateral pole. The TCR originated in a woman aged 55-69 years with primary liver carcinoma and hepatitis B virus infection. Here the chain combines TRBV7-9 and TRBJ2-5, and TRBD2 matches 9 of the central bases. The sequenced DNA: TGTGCCAGCAGCTCCCCCCCTAGCGGGAACCAAGAGACCCAGTACTTC. The translation is CASSSPPSGNQETQYF.